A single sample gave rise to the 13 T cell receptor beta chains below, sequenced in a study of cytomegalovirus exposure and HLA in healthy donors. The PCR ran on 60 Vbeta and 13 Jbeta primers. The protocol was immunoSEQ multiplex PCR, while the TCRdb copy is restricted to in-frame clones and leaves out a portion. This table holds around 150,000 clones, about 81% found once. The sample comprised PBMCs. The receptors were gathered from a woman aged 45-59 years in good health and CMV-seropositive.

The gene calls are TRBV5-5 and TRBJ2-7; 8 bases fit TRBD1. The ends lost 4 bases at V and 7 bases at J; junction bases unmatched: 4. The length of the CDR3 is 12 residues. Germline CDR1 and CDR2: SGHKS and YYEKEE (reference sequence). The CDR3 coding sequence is TGTGCCAGCAGCGGGACAGGTGGAGAGCAGTACTTC. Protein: CASSGTGGEQYF.

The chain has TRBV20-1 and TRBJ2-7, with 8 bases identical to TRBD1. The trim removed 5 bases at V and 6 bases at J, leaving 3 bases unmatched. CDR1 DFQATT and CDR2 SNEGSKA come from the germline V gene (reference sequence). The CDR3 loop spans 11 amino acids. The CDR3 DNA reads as TGCAGTGCTGCCGACAGGGGCGAGCAGTACTTC. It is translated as CSAADRGEQYF.

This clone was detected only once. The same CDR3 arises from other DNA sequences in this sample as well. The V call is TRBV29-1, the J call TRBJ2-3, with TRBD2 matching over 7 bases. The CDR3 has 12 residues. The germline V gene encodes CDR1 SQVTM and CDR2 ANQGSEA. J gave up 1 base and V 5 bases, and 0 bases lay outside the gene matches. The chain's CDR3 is CSVLAGTDTQYF. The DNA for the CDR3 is TGCAGCGTTCTAGCGGGCACAGATACGCAGTATTTT.

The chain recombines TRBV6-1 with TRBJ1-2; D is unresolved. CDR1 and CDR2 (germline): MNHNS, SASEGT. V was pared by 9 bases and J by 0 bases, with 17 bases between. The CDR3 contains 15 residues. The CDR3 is CASGWSRRANYGYTF. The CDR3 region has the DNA TGTGCCAGTGGTTGGTCGCGGAGAGCTAACTATGGCTACACCTTC.

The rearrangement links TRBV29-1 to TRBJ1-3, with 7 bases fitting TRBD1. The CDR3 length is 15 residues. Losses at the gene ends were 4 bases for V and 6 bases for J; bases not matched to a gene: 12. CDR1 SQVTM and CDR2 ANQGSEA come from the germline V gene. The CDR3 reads CSVARAWDSSNTIYF. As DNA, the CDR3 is TGCAGCGTTGCCCGGGCGTGGGACAGCTCAAACACCATATATTTT.

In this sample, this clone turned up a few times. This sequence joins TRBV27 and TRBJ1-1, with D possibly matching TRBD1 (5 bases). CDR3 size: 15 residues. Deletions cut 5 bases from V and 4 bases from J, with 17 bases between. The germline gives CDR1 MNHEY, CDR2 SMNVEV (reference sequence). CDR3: CASSPWTGDGTEAFF. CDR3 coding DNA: TGTGCCAGCAGTCCGTGGACGGGGGATGGCACTGAAGCTTTCTTT.

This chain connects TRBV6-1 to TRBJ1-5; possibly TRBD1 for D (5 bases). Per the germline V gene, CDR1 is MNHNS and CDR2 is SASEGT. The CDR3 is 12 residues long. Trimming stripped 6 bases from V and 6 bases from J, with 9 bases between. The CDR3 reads CASRGVGQPQHF. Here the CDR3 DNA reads TGTGCCAGCAGAGGGGTCGGTCAGCCCCAGCATTTT.

The CDR3 coding sequence is TGTGCCTGGAGCGGCGGGAAAGGCGGCTACACCTTC. Encoded protein: CAWSGGKGGYTF. The chain employs TRBV30 and TRBJ1-2; no reliable D call. The V gene's germline CDR1 is GTSNPN and CDR2 SVGIG (reference sequence). CDR3 length equals 12 residues. Trimming left V 3 bases short and J 8 bases short, with 13 bases between.

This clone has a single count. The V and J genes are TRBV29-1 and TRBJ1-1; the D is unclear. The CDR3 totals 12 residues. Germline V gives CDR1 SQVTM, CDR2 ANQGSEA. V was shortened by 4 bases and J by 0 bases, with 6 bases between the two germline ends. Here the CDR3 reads CSVGRMNTEAFF. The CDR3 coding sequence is TGCAGCGTTGGGAGGATGAACACTGAAGCTTTCTTT.

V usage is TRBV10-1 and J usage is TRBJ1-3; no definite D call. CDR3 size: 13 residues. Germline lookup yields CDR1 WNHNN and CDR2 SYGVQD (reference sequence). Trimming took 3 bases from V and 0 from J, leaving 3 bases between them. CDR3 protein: CASSDSSGNTIYF. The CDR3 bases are TGCGCCAGCAGTGACAGCTCTGGAAACACCATATATTTT.

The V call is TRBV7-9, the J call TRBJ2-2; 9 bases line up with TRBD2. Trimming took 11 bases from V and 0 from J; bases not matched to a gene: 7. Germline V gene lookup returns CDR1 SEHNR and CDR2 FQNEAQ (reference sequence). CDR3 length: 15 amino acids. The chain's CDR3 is CASHLAGANTGELFF. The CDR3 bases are TGTGCCTCCCACTTAGCGGGGGCGAACACCGGGGAGCTGTTTTTT.

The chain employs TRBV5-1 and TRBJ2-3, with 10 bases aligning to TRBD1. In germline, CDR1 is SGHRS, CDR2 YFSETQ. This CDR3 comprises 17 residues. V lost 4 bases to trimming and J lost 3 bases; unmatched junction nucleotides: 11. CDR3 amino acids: CASSTGLTGGWTDTQYF. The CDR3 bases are TGCGCCAGCAGCACGGGATTGACAGGGGGCTGGACAGATACGCAGTATTTT.

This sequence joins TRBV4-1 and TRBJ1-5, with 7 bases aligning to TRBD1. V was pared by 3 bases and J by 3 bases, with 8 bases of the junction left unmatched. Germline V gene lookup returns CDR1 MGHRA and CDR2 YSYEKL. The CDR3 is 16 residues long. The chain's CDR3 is CASSQDPTGPNQPQHF. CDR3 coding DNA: TGCGCCAGCAGCCAGGACCCGACAGGGCCCAATCAGCCCCAGCATTTT.